The T cell receptor (beta chain) under discussion was sequenced for a study of immune characterization of retroperitoneal liposarcoma. TCRdb ran MiXCR on the PCR reads and lists one entry per CDR3 protein. Counted here are around 12,000 distinct CDR3 sequences, about half occurring once; the ten biggest clones make up 10% to 15%. CDR3 length equals 13 residues. Looked up from germline, CDR1 is MNHNS and CDR2 is SASEGT. The source is a female donor with retroperitoneal liposarcoma. The sample comprised tumor tissue. This chain uses TRBV6-1 with TRBJ2-1; D remains ambiguous. Judging by the DNA end, TRBJ2-7 fits better; the J call may be wrong. The CDR3 DNA is TGTGCCAGCAGTCCTCCGATGCAGCTCGAGCAGTACTTC. Its translation is CASSPPMQLEQYF.